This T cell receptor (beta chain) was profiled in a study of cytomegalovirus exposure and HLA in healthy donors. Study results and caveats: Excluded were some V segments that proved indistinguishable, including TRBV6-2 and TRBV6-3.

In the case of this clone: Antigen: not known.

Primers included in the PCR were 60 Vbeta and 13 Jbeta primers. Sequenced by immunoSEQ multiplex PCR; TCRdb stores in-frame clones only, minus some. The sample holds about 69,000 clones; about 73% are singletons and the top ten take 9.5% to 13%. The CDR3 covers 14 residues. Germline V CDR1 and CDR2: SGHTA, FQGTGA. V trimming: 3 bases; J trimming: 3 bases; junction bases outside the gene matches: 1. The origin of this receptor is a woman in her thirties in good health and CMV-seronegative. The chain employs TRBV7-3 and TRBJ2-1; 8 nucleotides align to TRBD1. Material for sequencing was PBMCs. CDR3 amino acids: CASSFDRGYNEQFF. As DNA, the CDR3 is TGTGCCAGCAGCTTTGACAGGGGCTACAATGAGCAGTTCTTC.